Below, one T cell receptor beta chain is given with its context. Its antigen remains unknown. A much larger clonotype is one base distant, so this may be a read error. A single record per CDR3 protein comes from TCRdb applying MiXCR to the 5' RACE reads. The sample consists of over 200,000 distinct CDR3 sequences, over 8% of them appearing once. The source of the sample is a study of identical twins. Germline-derived CDR1 and CDR2 are SGHKS and YYEKEE (reference sequence). The V end was cut by 8 bases, the J end by 3 bases, with 15 bases between. The length of the CDR3 is 13 residues. Whole-study findings and limits: Compared with unrelated sharing, twin-shared out-of-frame alpha sequences had more low-probability sequences. Beta out-of-frame sequences showed weaker excess sharing between twins. There were fewer insertions in abundant cord blood beta clonotypes, but memory repertoires showed no such pattern. The authors drew conclusions from cross-sectional statistical analysis rather than following the same donors.

Sequenced: memory (CD45RO+) T cells sorted from blood. The chain has TRBV5-5 and TRBJ2-7; maybe TRBD1 (6 bases). The source is a woman aged 18-29 years in good health. The CDR3: CARSHADSYEQYF. The CDR3 nucleotides read TGTGCCAGGAGTCATGCGGACAGCTACGAGCAGTACTTC.